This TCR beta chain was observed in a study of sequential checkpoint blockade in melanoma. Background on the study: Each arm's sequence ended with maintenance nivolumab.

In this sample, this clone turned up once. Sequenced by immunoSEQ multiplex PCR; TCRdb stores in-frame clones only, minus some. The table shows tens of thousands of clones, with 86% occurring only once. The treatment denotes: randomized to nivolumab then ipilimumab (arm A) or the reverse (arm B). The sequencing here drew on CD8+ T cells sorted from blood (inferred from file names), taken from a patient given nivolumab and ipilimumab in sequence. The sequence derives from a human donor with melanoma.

CDR3 sequence reads: CASRGQVITNYGYTF. DNA for the CDR3: TGTGCCAGCAGGGGACAGGTCATTACTAACTATGGCTACACCTTC. The gene calls are TRBV7-3 and TRBJ1-2, with TRBD1 identical over 8 bases. Trimming took 6 bases from V and 0 from J; bases not matched to a gene: 6. The germline V gene has CDR1 SGHTA and CDR2 FQGTGA. The CDR3 covers 15 residues.